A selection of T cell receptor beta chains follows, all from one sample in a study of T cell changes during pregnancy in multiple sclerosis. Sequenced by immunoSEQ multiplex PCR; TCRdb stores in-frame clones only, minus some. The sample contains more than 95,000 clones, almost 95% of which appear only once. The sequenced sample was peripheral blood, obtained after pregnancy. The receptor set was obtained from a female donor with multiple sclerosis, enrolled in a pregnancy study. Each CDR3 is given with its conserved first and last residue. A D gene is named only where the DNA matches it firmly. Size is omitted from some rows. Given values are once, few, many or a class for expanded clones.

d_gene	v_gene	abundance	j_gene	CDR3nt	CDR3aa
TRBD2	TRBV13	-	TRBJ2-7	TGTGCCAGCAGCTTCGAGCGGGGGGCCTACGAGCAGTACTTC	CASSFERGAYEQYF
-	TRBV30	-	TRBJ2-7	TGTGCCTGGAGTGAAGACGGAGAGTACGAGCAGTACTTC	CAWSEDGEYEQYF
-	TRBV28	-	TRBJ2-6	TGTGCCAGCAGTAAAGGGGGTTTAGCCTCTGGGGCCAACGTCCTGACTTTC	CASSKGGLASGANVLTF
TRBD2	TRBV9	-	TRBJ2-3	TGTGCCAGCAGCCCCCAGCCGGGACTAGCAGCAGATACGCAGTATTTT	CASSPQPGLAADTQYF
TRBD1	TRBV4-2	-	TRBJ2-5	TGTGCCAGCAGCGAAGATGGGACAGCCCAAGAGACCCAGTACTTC	CASSEDGTAQETQYF
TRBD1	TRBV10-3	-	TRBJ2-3	TGTGCCATCAAGGACAGGAACACAGATACGCAGTATTTT	CAIKDRNTDTQYF
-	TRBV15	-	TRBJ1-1	TGTGCCACCAGCAGGGGGGGACGGGGACCCACTGAAGCTTTCTTT	CATSRGGRGPTEAFF
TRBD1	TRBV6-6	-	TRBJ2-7	TGTGCCAGCAGTCGGGACAGGGGGCTGTACTTC	CASSRDRGLYF
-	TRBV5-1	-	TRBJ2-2	TGCGCCAGCAGCGCCAGGGGTACCGGGGAGCTGTTTTTT	CASSARGTGELFF
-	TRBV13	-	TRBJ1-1	TGTGCCAGCAGCTTAGGCCACTCACGGAACACTGAAGCTTTCTTT	CASSLGHSRNTEAFF
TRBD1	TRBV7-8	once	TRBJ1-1	TGTGCCAGCAGTACAGGGGGCGGTGGAGCTTTCTTT	CASSTGGGGAFF
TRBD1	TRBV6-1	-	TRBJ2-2	TGTGCCAGCAGTGAAGAGGGGGCTGTTGGCACCGGGGAGCTGTTTTTT	CASSEEGAVGTGELFF
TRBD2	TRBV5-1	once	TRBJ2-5	TGCGCCAGCAGCCAAGGGACTAGCGGGGGTATGGAGACCCAGTACTTC	CASSQGTSGGMETQYF
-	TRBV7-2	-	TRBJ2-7	TGTGCCAGCAGCTTAGGGTGGAGGTCCTACGAGCAGTACTTC	CASSLGWRSYEQYF
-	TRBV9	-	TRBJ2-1	TGTGCCAGCAGCGTAGCGGGGATCTCCTACAATGAGCAGTTCTTC	CASSVAGISYNEQFF
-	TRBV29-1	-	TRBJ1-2	TGCAGCGTTGATTATGGGCGGGGGTATGGCTACACCTTC	CSVDYGRGYGYTF